This TCR beta chain was found in a study of blood T cell repertoires in COVID-19. Overall study: Sites in the United States, Italy and Spain provided acute and convalescent COVID-19 samples.

The germline gives CDR1 KGHDR, CDR2 SFDVKD. The V and J ends lost 2 bases and 4 bases respectively, with 12 bases between them. The CDR3 extends over 15 amino acids. The table lists this clone with a count of one. How the authors handled the data: Reference gene primer amplification gave estimated nucleated cell counts. Profiling relied on immunoSEQ multiplex PCR, and the TCRdb table lists in-frame clones only, not all of them. That table gives V, J and clone size, and the DNA gave D and trimming. The data contain roughly 700,000 clones, around 89% of them singletons. This sequence joins TRBV24-1 and TRBJ2-3, with a possible D match to TRBD2 (6 bases). The sample taken for sequencing was peripheral blood. The sequence derives from a woman under 30 with acute or convalescent COVID-19. Here the CDR3 DNA reads TGTGCCACCAGTGATTCCCGATGGGGGGCAGATACGCAGTATTTT. It translates to CATSDSRWGADTQYF.